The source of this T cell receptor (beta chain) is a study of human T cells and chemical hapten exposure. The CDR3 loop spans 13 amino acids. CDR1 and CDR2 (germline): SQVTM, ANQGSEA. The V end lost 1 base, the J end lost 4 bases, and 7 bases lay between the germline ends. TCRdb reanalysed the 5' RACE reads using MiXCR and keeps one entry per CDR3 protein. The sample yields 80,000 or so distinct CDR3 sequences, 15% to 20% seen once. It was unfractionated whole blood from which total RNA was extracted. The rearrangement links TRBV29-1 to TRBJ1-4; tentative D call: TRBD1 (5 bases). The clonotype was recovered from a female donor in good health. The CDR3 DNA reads TGCAGCGTTGAAGGGGACGGTAATGAAAAACTGTTTTTT. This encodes CSVEGDGNEKLFF.